The following is a T cell receptor (beta chain) sequence with its context. This clone came up once. The antigen it binds to is not known. No clone much larger than this one lies a single base away; base qualities are absent. This sample stems from a study of blood T cell repertoires in COVID-19 (dated by TCRdb to the early 2020s). With respect to the entire study: Samples from collaborators originated in the United States, Italy and Spain and spanned both the acute and convalescent phases of COVID-19. The material from the prospective study consisted of cDNA or gDNA derived from T cells, B-cell-depleted T cells, or PBMCs. The dataset comprised deeply sampled blood TCRbeta repertoires from subjects exposed to, actively infected with, or recovered from COVID-19. The repertoires were made available in a free public database intended to serve as a resource for research on the immune response to SARS-CoV-2. A de-identified subject ID, COVID-19 status, age in years and sex were almost always included in the sample metadata. Samples were obtained from the ongoing ImmuneRACE study (first 160 participants) and from 1,000 to 1,500 subjects provided by 6 global collaborators. HLA class I and class II types, where available, came from metadata supplied by the sample provider rather than from assay-based typing.

Participants in the prospective study were aged about 18 to 95 years, lived in 20 to 30 United States geographic areas, and enrolled through a virtual design. To assign participants to cohorts, the prospective study relied on clinical history that participants themselves reported in a screening survey and a study questionnaire. In the prospective study, mobile phlebotomists collected whole blood, serum and a nasopharyngeal or oropharyngeal swab from each participant. Participants in the prospective study had the option to provide additional blood draws and questionnaires over a 2-month period. Before DNA extraction, prospective study blood samples were shipped either frozen or at room temperature. TCRbeta CDR3 regions were amplified from genomic DNA by means of the immunoSEQ Assay, a bias-controlled multiplex PCR. The original methods were these. Nucleated cell counts per sample were estimated from amplification of reference gene primers within the assay. To quantify the absolute abundance of each unique TCRbeta CDR3 rearrangement, sequence reads were collapsed and filtered. For each sample, productive Simpson clonality was calculated as the square root of Simpson's diversity index over productive rearrangements. The immuneACCESS repertoire file appears here via TCRdb, limited to in-frame rearrangements. These files lack a portion of the clones; in checked studies, under half of the deficit traces to unresolved V genes, and the cause of the others is not known. V and J calls and clone size are as listed in that table; D and trimming were resolved from the DNA. The sample data list about 230,000 clones, and around nine tenths of these were observed just once. The top ten clonotypes cover less than 4.5% of the sample.

The junction shows trimming of 1 base on V and 8 bases on J, plus 11 bases between the germline ends. The cysteine opens and the phenylalanine closes a CDR3 of 13 amino acids. Left in the record is the CDR3 DNA by itself, 39 bases read in frame from the first base. As encoded in the germline V gene, CDR1 is LGHNT while CDR2 is FRNRAP. Results the study describes overall, beyond this receptor: The quantity of clinical and demographic metadata differed by source and by participant and was supplied without curation.

The TCR originated in a woman younger than 45 with acute COVID-19. This receptor chain uses TRBV12-5 and TRBJ1-2; the D gene is possibly TRBD1, with 5 bases matching. Sequenced: PBMCs or T cells enriched from blood (not recorded which). The CDR3 region reads CASGLEGRAGYTF. The sequenced DNA: TGTGCTAGTGGTTTGGAAGGCAGGGCAGGCTACACCTTC.